This T cell receptor (beta chain) was documented in a study of blood T cells in healthy people across ages (dated by TCRdb to about 2015). About the investigation overall: In model experiments, roughly one uniquely barcoded TCR beta cDNA molecule per two T cells was captured by template switching. To avoid experimental bias, donors of different ages were randomly spread across the sequencing lanes. Age-related changes in TCR beta repertoire diversity were measured in the study by deep sequencing normalized with unique cDNA molecular identifiers. Donors were grouped into four age groups: young (average 16 years), middle-aged (about 38), aged (about 59) and long-lived (just over 80). The study analyzed two additional independent replicas of 1 million unique cDNA reads from the same blood draw for two donors, one aged 18 to 30 and one aged 80 or older. Results and caveats for the whole study, not just this receptor: Compared with the aged group, more naive CD4+ T cells, fewer expanded clones and increased TCR diversity were shown by the long-lived group, suggesting age selection. Estimates of total diversity based on one million sequenced T cells were considered lower bounds and underestimates. Because donor CMV infection status was unknown, age-related changes in expanded clonotypes were potentially confounded. Since profiling was done on bulk unsorted PBMCs, naive and antigen-experienced compartments could not be conclusively compared. Observed TCR beta diversity correlated strongly with the percentage of naive T cells measured by flow cytometry. As age increased, observed TCR beta diversity per million T cells dropped in a roughly linear way, and a significant reduction was already evident by age about 36.

From the cysteine through the phenylalanine, the CDR3 covers 15 amino acids. Just the 45-base CDR3 DNA is kept, in frame starting at base 1. The germline ends are 7 bases apart after V is trimmed by 0 bases and J by 1 base. This clonotype appeared once. Its antigen is not yet known. One base away there is no much larger clone; base qualities are not given. One read yields weak evidence. The 40 or so donors, aged roughly 6 to 95 years, were systemically healthy Caucasian individuals from Russia. Each donor gave approximately 9.3 milliliters of peripheral blood, collected into EDTA-treated Vacutainer tubes. Ficoll-Paque density-gradient centrifugation was used to isolate PBMCs, with at least 6.5 million per sample. Total RNA, at least 5 micrograms per sample, was extracted from PBMCs with Trizol reagent. For every donor, flow cytometry on a PBMC aliquot measured the percentage of naive CD45RAhigh/CD27high T cells.

Libraries were constructed by 5' RACE. The sequencer listed for this sample is Illumina HiSeq 2500. A second roughly 7 to 11 cycle PCR used a sample-barcoded 5' primer and a J-beta primer mix. Each TCR beta cDNA molecule received a unique molecular identifier from a template-switch 5' adaptor carrying 12 random nucleotides. Each sample yielded at least 2.5 million CDR3-containing paired-end reads. First-strand cDNA synthesis was performed from all RNA using the Mint cDNA synthesis kit, with priming by a TRBC-specific oligonucleotide. Following uracil-DNA glycosylase treatment, all cDNA underwent a first 18-cycle PCR with the universal primers M1SS and BC2_uni_R. The study's processing was this. For normalization, 1 million high-quality reads, each with a distinct molecular identifier, were randomly selected from each sample. Reads with shared molecular identifiers were discarded instead of being binned into consensus sequences. CDR3 identification, clonotype clustering and error correction used MiTCR with a Q25 quality threshold and the strictest error-elimination algorithm. Lower-bound total TCR beta diversity was estimated with a nonparametric unseen species model using Euler transformation. Through fastp at Q25 and MiXCR, TCRdb rebuilt clones from the public reads, retaining in-frame beta chains. Rows merge per CDR3 protein into single entries with the most common DNA and genes. The V and J calls here are based on TCRdb, not the publication. In all, the sample holds fewer than 1,000,000 distinct CDR3 sequences, and under 45% of those were seen once. The ten top clones hold under 20% of the sample.

What was sequenced was blood. The rearranged segments are TRBV12-3 or TRBV12-4 and TRBJ1-5, with no D gene named confidently. The origin of this receptor is a man aged 55 to 70 in good health. The DNA reads TGTGCCAGCAGTTTAGCAGGGCCGAGCAATCAGCCCCAGCATTTT. This codes for CASSLAGPSNQPQHF.